These T cell receptor beta chains were read from a single sample in a study of T cells in Graves' hyperthyroidism and ophthalmopathy. TCRdb ran MiXCR on the multiplex PCR reads and lists one entry per CDR3 protein. The table shows roughly 180,000 distinct CDR3 sequences, with 9.4% occurring only once. The sample taken for sequencing was blood. The receptors were sampled from a woman aged 18-29 years with Graves' hyperthyroidism that later progressed to Graves' ophthalmopathy. CDR3s leave out the opening cysteine and the closing phenylalanine or tryptophan.

cdr3_length | j_call | v_call | cdr3_aa
14 | TRBJ2-1 | TRBV5-5 | ASSLVGGRGYNEQF
13 | TRBJ2-7 | TRBV14 | ASSQGLADSYEQY
16 | TRBJ2-1 | TRBV18 | ASSPQGPVLDYHNEQF
12 | TRBJ2-2 | TRBV14 | ASSQVAGFGELF
12 | TRBJ2-7 | TRBV30 | AWTDGGSSYEQY
11 | TRBJ2-5 | TRBV20-1 | SARDGVQETQY
12 | TRBJ1-1 | TRBV9 | ASSSRLMNTEAF
12 | TRBJ1-2 | TRBV2 | ASNKGTGIYGYT
16 | TRBJ2-4 | TRBV12-3/TRBV12-4 | ASSRILQGARAKNIQY
17 | TRBJ1-2 | TRBV5-1 | ASRVGRRRGYSNSYGYT
11 | TRBJ2-4 | TRBV20-1 | SAREETGLRQY
16 | TRBJ2-1 | TRBV12-3/TRBV12-4 | ASSLQYSQAHSYNEQF
12 | TRBJ2-5 | TRBV6-6 | ASSYRQDQETQY
12 | TRBJ1-2 | TRBV28 | ASSSLTGDYGYT
14 | TRBJ2-3 | TRBV3-1 | ASSQEIAGFTDTQY
13 | TRBJ1-4 | TRBV18 | ASSPPGRRTEKLF